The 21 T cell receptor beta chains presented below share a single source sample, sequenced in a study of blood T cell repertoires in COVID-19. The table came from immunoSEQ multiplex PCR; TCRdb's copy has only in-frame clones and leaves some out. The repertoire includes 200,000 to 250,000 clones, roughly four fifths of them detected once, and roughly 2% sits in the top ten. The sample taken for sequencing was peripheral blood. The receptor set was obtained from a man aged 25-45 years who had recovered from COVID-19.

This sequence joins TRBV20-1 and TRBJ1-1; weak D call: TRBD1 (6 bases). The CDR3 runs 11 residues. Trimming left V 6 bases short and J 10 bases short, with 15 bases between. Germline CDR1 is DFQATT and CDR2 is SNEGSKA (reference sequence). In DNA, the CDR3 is TGCAGTGCCGGCGCGAGAGGGGGAGCTTTCTTT. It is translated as CSAGARGGAFF.

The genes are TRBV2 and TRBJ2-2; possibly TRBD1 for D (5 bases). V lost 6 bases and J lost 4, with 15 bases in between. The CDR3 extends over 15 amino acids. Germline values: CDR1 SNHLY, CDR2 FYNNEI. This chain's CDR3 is CASRIHRFSTGELFF. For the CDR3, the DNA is TGTGCCAGCAGGATCCACAGGTTTAGCACCGGGGAGCTGTTTTTT.

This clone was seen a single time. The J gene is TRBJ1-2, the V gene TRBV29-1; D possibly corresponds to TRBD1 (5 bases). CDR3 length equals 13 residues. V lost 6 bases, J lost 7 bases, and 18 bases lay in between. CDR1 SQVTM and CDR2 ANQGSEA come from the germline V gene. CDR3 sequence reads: CSVEGLEIFGYTF. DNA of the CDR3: TGCAGCGTCGAGGGACTCGAGATCTTTGGCTACACCTTC.

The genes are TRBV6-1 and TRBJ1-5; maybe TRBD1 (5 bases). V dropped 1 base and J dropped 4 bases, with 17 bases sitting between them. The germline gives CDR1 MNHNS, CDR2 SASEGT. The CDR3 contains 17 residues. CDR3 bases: TGTGCCAGCAGTGAAGTTGAGCGGTGGAGGGGAAATCAGCCCCAGCATTTT. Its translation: CASSEVERWRGNQPQHF.

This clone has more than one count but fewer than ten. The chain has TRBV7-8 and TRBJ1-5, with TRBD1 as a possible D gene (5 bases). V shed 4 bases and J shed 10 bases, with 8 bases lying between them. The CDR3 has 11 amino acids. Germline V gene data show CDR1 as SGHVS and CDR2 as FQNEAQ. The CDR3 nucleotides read TGTGCCAGCAGCTCCCAGGGACCCCAGCATTTT. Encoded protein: CASSSQGPQHF.

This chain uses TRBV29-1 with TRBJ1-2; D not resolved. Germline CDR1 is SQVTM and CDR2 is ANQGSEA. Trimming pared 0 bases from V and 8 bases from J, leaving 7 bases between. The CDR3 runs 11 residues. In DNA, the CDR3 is TGCAGCGTTGAAGATCGTGAGGGCTACACCTTC. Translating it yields CSVEDREGYTF.

The CDR3: CASSPIGQPQHF. DNA for the CDR3: TGTGCCAGCTCACCAATCGGTCAGCCCCAGCATTTT. The J gene is TRBJ1-5, the V gene TRBV18, with D hard to call. V was shortened by 2 bases and J by 6 bases, with 5 bases between the two germline ends. The length of the CDR3 is 12 residues. In germline, CDR1 is KGHSH, CDR2 LQKENI.

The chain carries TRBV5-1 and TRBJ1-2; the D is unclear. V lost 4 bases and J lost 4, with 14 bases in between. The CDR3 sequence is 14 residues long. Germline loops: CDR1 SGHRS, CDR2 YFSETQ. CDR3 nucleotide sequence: TGCGCCAGCAGCCCCCAGGAGGGTGCCTATGGCTACACCTTC. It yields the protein CASSPQEGAYGYTF.

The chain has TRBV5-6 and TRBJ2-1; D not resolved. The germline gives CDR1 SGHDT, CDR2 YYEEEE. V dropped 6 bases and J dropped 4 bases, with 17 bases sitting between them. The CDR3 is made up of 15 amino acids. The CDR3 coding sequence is TGTGCCAGCACCATTGACACTGTTAGGTACAATGAGCAGTTCTTC. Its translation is CASTIDTVRYNEQFF. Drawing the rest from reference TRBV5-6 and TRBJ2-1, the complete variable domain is DAGVTQSPTHLIKTRGQQVTLRCSPKSGHDTVSWYQQALGQGPQFIFQYYEEEERQRGNFPDRFSGHQFPNYSSELNVNALLLGDSALYLCASTIDTVRYNEQFFGPGTRLTVL.

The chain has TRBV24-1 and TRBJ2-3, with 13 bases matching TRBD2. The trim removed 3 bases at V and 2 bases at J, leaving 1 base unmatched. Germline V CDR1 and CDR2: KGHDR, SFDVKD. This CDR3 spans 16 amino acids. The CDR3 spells CATSDGLAGDTDTQYF. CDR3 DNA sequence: TGTGCCACCAGTGATGGACTAGCGGGGGACACAGATACGCAGTATTTT.

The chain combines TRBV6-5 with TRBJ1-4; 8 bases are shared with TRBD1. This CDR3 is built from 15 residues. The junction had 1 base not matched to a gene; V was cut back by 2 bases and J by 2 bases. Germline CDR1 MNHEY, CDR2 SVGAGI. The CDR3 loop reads CASSYGDRTNEKLFF. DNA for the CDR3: TGTGCCAGCAGTTACGGGGACAGGACTAATGAAAAACTGTTTTTT.

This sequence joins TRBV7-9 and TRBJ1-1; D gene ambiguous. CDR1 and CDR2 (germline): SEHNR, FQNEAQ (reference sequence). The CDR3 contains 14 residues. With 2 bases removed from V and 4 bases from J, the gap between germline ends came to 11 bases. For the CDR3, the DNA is TGTGCCAGCAGCTTATCGTCGGGGATCACTGAAGCTTTCTTT. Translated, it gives CASSLSSGITEAFF.

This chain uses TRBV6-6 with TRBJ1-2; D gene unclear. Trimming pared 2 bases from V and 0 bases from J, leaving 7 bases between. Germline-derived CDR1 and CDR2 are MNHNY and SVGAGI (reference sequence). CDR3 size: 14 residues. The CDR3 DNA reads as TGTGCCAGCAGTTACCGGTCCTCTAACTATGGCTACACCTTC. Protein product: CASSYRSSNYGYTF.

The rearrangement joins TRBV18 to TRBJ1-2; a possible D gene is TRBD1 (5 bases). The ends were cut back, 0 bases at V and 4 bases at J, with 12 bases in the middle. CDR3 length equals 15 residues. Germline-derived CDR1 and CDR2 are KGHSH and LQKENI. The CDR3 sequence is CASSPPGRRSYGYTF. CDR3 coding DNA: TGTGCCAGCTCACCACCGGGGCGGCGGAGCTATGGCTACACCTTC. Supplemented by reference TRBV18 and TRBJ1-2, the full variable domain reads NAGVMQNPRHLVRRRGQEARLRCSPMKGHSHVYWYRQLPEEGLKFMVYLQKENIIDESGMPKERFSAEFPKEGPSILRIQQVVRGDSAAYFCASSPPGRRSYGYTFGSGTRLTVV.

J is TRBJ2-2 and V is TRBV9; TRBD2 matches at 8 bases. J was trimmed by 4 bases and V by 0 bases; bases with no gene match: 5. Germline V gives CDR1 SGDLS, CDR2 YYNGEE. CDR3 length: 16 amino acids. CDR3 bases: TGTGCCAGCAGCGTAGGCGGGGGGCGAGGCACCGGGGAGCTGTTTTTT. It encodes CASSVGGGRGTGELFF.

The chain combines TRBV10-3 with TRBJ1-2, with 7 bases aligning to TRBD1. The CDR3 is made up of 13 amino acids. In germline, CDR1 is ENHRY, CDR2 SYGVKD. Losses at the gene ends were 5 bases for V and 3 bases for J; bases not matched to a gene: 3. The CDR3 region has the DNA TGTGCCATCAGTACTACAGGGGACTATGGCTACACCTTC. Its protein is CAISTTGDYGYTF.

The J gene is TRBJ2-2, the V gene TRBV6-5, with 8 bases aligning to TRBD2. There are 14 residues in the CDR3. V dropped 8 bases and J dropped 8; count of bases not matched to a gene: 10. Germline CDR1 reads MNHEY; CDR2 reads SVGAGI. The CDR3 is CASSYRGGRGELFF. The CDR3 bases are TGTGCCAGCTCCTACCGGGGGGGCCGAGGGGAGCTGTTTTTT.

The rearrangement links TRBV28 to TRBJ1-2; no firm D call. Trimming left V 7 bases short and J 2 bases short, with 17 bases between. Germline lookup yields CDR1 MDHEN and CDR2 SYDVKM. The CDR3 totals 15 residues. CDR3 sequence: CASKVYGDTNYGYTF. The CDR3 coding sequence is TGTGCCAGCAAAGTTTACGGAGATACCAACTATGGCTACACCTTC.

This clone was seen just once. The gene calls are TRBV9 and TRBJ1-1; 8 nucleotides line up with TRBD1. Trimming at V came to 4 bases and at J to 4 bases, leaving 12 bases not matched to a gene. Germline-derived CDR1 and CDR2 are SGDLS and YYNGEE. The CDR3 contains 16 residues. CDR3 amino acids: CASSPQTGEGSTEAFF. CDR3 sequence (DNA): TGTGCCAGCAGCCCCCAGACAGGGGAGGGAAGCACTGAAGCTTTCTTT. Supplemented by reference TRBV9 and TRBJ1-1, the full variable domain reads DSGVTQTPKHLITATGQRVTLRCSPRSGDLSVYWYQQSLDQGLQFLIQYYNGEERAKGNILERFSAQQFPDLHSELNLSSLELGDSALYFCASSPQTGEGSTEAFFGQGTRLTVV.

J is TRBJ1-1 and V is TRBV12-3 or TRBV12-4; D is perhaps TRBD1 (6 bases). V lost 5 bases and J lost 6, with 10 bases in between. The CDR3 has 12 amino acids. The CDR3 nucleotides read TGTGCCAGCAGTAACAGGGATGCTGAAGCTTTCTTT. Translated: CASSNRDAEAFF.

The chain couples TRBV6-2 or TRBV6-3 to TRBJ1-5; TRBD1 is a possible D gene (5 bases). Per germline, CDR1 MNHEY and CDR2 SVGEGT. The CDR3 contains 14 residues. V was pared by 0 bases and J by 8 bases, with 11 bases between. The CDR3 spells CASSYSSGNEPQHF. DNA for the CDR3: TGTGCCAGCAGTTACTCGTCAGGGAATGAGCCCCAGCATTTT.